The clone carrying this T cell receptor (beta chain) was seen only a few times. The sample is drawn from a study of blood T cell repertoires in COVID-19. Across the whole study: Samples representing acute and convalescent COVID-19 were sourced from the United States, Italy and Spain. Nucleic acid was either cDNA or gDNA, and it came from T cells, B-cell-depleted T cells, or PBMCs.

V was clipped by 0 bases and J by 2 bases, with 10 bases between them. The germline V gene encodes CDR1 SNHLY and CDR2 FYNNEI. This CDR3 is 15 amino acids long. Authors' data handling: The assay estimated nucleated cells by amplifying reference gene primers. Clones were sequenced by immunoSEQ multiplex PCR, and TCRdb holds only the in-frame ones, with some missing. The DNA gave D and trimming, while V, J and clone size come from that table. Among about 140,000 clones listed, about three quarters were seen once. The source of this sequence is a man in his fifties with acute or convalescent COVID-19. The material sequenced was peripheral blood. The chain combines TRBV2 with TRBJ1-2; D might be TRBD1 (5 bases). The CDR3 reads CASSEARPGNYGYTF. For the CDR3, the DNA is TGTGCCAGCAGTGAAGCGCGCCCAGGGAACTATGGCTACACCTTC.